Here is one T cell receptor beta chain with its context. Its antigen is undetermined. The data were obtained in a study of T cell responses to AZD1222 COVID-19 vaccine. Losses at the gene ends were 5 bases for V and 8 bases for J; bases not matched to a gene: 10. CDR1 SGHRS and CDR2 YFSETQ come from the germline V gene. The CDR3 contains 16 residues. The study's findings and limits: Baseline serostatus was positive in only a handful of AZD1222 recipients.

Some clones are missing from TCRdb's copy, which holds only in-frame ones; the method was immunoSEQ multiplex PCR. The sample shows some 190,000 clones, around 90% of them seen only once. The receptor comes from an adult who received the AZD1222 COVID-19 vaccine. Sequenced material: peripheral blood, taken 28 days after the second AZD1222 dose. The V gene is TRBV5-1, the J gene TRBJ2-1, with 13 positions matching TRBD2. The CDR3 DNA reads as TGCGCCAGCAGGAGCGCAAGGACTAGCGGGAGTGATGAGCAGTTCTTC. This translates into CASRSARTSGSDEQFF.